The source of this T cell receptor beta chain is a study of blood T cell repertoires in COVID-19. Study at large: Acute and convalescent COVID-19 samples came from the United States, Italy and Spain.

Germline CDR1 reads LNHDA; CDR2 reads SQIVND (reference sequence). V lost 3 bases, J lost 2 bases, and 10 bases lay in between. This CDR3 comprises 14 residues. Original handling: Reference gene primer amplification gave estimated nucleated cell counts. Clones were read by immunoSEQ multiplex PCR, and TCRdb kept only the in-frame ones, dropping some. That table is the source of V, J and clone size, and D and trimming were worked out from the DNA. The table has 300,000 to 400,000 clones, 89% seen once. This clone was counted a single time. This TCR came from a woman aged 25 to 39 with COVID-19, enrolled during active disease. The chain carries TRBV19 and TRBJ2-5; maybe TRBD2 (6 bases). Sequences were obtained from peripheral blood. CDR3 region: CASSIATSQETQYF. The CDR3 nucleotides are TGTGCCAGTAGTATCGCGACTAGTCAAGAGACCCAGTACTTC.